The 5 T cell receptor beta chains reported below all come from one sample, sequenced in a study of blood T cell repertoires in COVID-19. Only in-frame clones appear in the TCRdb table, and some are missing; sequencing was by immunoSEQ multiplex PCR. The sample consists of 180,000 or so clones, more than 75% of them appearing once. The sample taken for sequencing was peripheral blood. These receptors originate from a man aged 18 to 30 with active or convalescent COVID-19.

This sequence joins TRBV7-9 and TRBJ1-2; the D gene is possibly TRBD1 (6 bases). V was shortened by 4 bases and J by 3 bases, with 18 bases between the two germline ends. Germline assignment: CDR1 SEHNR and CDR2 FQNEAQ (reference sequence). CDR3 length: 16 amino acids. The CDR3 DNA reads TGTGCCAGCAGCTCACAGCCGTACAGGGATTACTATGGCTACACCTTC. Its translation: CASSSQPYRDYYGYTF.

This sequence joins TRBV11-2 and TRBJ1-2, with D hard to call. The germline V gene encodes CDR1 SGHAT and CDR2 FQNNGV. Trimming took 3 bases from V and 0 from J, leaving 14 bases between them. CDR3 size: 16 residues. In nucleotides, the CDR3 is TGTGCCAGCAGCTTTCTTGGGCCCGGAACTAACTATGGCTACACCTTC. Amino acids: CASSFLGPGTNYGYTF.

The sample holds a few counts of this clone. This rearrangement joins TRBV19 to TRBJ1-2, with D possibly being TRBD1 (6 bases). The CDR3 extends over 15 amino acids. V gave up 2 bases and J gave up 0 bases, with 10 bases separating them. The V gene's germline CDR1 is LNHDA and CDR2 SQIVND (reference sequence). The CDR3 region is CASSIFGTPNYGYTF. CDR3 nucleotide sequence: TGTGCCAGTAGTATATTTGGGACACCTAACTATGGCTACACCTTC.

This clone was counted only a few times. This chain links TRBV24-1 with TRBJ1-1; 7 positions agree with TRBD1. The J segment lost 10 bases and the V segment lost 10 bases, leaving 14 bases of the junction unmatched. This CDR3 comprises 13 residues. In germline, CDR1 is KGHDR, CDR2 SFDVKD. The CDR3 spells CATQEGGARPAFF. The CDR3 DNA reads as TGTGCCACTCAGGAAGGGGGCGCTCGGCCAGCTTTCTTT.

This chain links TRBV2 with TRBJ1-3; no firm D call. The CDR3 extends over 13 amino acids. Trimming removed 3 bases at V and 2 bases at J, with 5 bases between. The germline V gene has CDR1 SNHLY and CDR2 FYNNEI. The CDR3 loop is CASSEQAGNTIYF. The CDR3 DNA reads TGTGCCAGCAGTGAGCAGGCTGGAAACACCATATATTTT.